The sequence of this T cell receptor (beta chain) was determined in a study of T cell repertoires in aging, cancer and after chemotherapy. Amplification of TCR beta used genomic DNA extracted from peripheral blood. A mixed TRB-A/B primer pool amplified rearranged TRB by multiplex touch-down PCR. Using its own MiXCR run on the multiplex PCR reads, TCRdb lists one record per CDR3 protein. The sample has 5,500 to 7,000 distinct CDR3 sequences, roughly a quarter seen once. This clonotype is medium-sized within its sample. The receptor's source is a human donor in good health. The sequenced material came from blood.

The CDR3 is CASSGRDRGREQFF. For the CDR3, the DNA is TGTGCCAGCAGTGGCCGGGACAGGGGACGCGAGCAGTTCTTC. This chain uses TRBV6-1 with TRBJ2-1; 10 bases agree with TRBD1. The CDR3 runs 14 residues. CDR1 and CDR2 from the germline V gene are MNHNS and SASEGT. With 4 bases clipped from V and 10 bases from J, the junction kept 7 bases outside the gene matches.